A selection of T cell receptor beta chains follows, all from one sample in a study of T cells in Graves' hyperthyroidism and ophthalmopathy. MiXCR, run by TCRdb on the multiplex PCR reads, gives a single entry per CDR3 protein. The table shows roughly 500,000 distinct CDR3 sequences, with approximately 25% occurring only once. The material sequenced was blood. The receptor source for this set is a woman in her thirties with Graves' ophthalmopathy. The CDR3 runs from the conserved cysteine through the conserved F or W. D genes are given only for firm matches. For some rows the clone size is stated as once, few or many, or as a class when expanded; others skip it.

j_gene: TRBJ2-2; d_gene: -; abundance: many; v_gene: TRBV28; CDR3aa: CASSRQGAGGELFF; CDR3nt: TGTGCCAGCAGCAGACAAGGGGCGGGCGGGGAGCTGTTTTTT
j_gene: TRBJ1-1; d_gene: -; abundance: many; v_gene: TRBV25-1; CDR3aa: CANSRIPPLLEHGVSMNTEAFF; CDR3nt: TGTGCCAACAGTAGAATACCGCCCCTGCTGGAACATGGGGTTTCGATGAACACTGAAGCTTTCTTT
j_gene: TRBJ1-2; d_gene: -; abundance: many; v_gene: TRBV13; CDR3aa: CASRPYRVPYGYTF; CDR3nt: TGTGCCAGCAGACCCTACAGGGTCCCCTATGGCTACACCTTC
j_gene: TRBJ2-5; d_gene: TRBD2; abundance: many; v_gene: TRBV6-1; CDR3aa: CASRDGAGGPGGETQYF; CDR3nt: TGTGCCAGCAGAGATGGGGCGGGGGGGCCCGGTGGAGAGACCCAGTACTTC
j_gene: TRBJ2-2; d_gene: -; abundance: many; v_gene: TRBV2; CDR3aa: CASKTGELFF; CDR3nt: TGTGCCAGCAAGACCGGGGAGCTGTTTTTT
j_gene: TRBJ1-3; d_gene: -; abundance: few; v_gene: TRBV6-1; CDR3aa: CASSEAPGSSAGNTIYF; CDR3nt: TGTGCCAGCAGTGAAGCGCCAGGATCCTCAGCTGGAAACACCATATATTTT
j_gene: TRBJ1-3; d_gene: TRBD1; abundance: many; v_gene: TRBV27; CDR3aa: CASSPRQGNLGNTIYF; CDR3nt: TGTGCCAGCAGTCCAAGACAGGGTAATCTTGGAAACACCATATATTTT
j_gene: TRBJ2-5; d_gene: -; abundance: many; v_gene: TRBV11-2; CDR3aa: CASSLEFGAYQETQYF; CDR3nt: TGTGCCAGCAGCTTAGAATTTGGCGCGTACCAAGAGACCCAGTACTTC
j_gene: TRBJ1-5; d_gene: -; abundance: few; v_gene: TRBV7-2; CDR3aa: CASSFWTGDQPQHF; CDR3nt: TGTGCCAGCAGCTTTTGGACGGGGGATCAGCCCCAGCATTTT
j_gene: TRBJ1-1; d_gene: TRBD1; abundance: -; v_gene: TRBV27; CDR3aa: CASSSFGRGDTEAFF; CDR3nt: TGTGCCAGCAGTTCCTTTGGCAGGGGGGACACTGAAGCTTTCTTT
j_gene: TRBJ1-2; d_gene: -; abundance: many; v_gene: TRBV11-2; CDR3aa: CASSLGAGHGYTF; CDR3nt: TGTGCCAGCAGCTTAGGGGCGGGACATGGCTACACCTTC